Each of the 10 T cell receptor beta chains below was sequenced from the same sample in a study of OX40 agonist ivuxolimab in advanced cancers. Measured with immunoSEQ multiplex PCR; TCRdb has only the in-frame clones, and not every one. The sample consists of just over 95,000 clones, roughly 89% of them appearing once. This material consisted of CD4+ or CD8+ T cells sorted from blood, taken in a trial of the OX40 agonist ivuxolimab. The receptors were gathered from an adult with an advanced solid tumor such as melanoma, head and neck, liver or kidney cancer.

This chain links TRBV7-7 with TRBJ2-2, with D perhaps TRBD2 (6 bases). The CDR3 length is 14 residues. The germline V and J ends were trimmed by 8 bases and 6 bases, with 16 bases remaining between them. Germline V gene lookup returns CDR1 SSHAT and CDR2 FNYEAQ (reference sequence). The CDR3 DNA follows: TGTGCCAGCGCCCAGGGACTTCTCGCCGGGGAGCTGTTTTTT. Encoded protein: CASAQGLLAGELFF.

This clone was seen a single time. Written as DNA, the CDR3 is TGTGCCTCGGCGGGGGGAACGGCTACTAATGAAAAACTGTTTTTT. Its protein is CASAGGTATNEKLFF. The V call is TRBV30, the J call TRBJ1-4; a weak D match, TRBD1 (5 bases). Germline V lookup: CDR1 GTSNPN, CDR2 SVGIG (reference sequence). The V and J ends lost 7 bases and 2 bases respectively, with 17 bases between them. The CDR3 runs to 15 residues. Using reference TRBV30 and TRBJ1-4 for the parts outside the CDR3, the full variable domain is SQTIHQWPATLVQPVGSPLSLECTVEGTSNPNLYWYRQAAGRGLQLLFYSVGIGQISSEVPQNLSASRPQDRQFILSSKKLLLSDSGFYLCASAGGTATNEKLFFGSGTQLSVL.

The V and J genes are TRBV6-5 and TRBJ1-1; D is ambiguous. This CDR3 region has 13 residues. Germline V lookup: CDR1 MNHEY, CDR2 SVGAGI. Trimming took 0 bases from V and 4 from J, leaving 6 bases between them. CDR3 bases: TGTGCCAGCAGTTACTCGGGCGGCACTGAAGCTTTCTTT. This codes for CASSYSGGTEAFF.

A few counts support this clone. V usage is TRBV28 and J usage is TRBJ2-7; TRBD1 agrees at 7 bases. The CDR3 has 12 amino acids. Germline CDR1 and CDR2: MDHEN and SYDVKM. V shed 6 bases, J shed 3 bases, and the junction held 2 bases outside the gene matches. The CDR3 loop is CASRRDSYEQYF. In DNA, the CDR3 is TGTGCCAGCAGAAGGGACAGCTACGAGCAGTACTTC.

The J gene is TRBJ2-7, the V gene TRBV5-1; 10 bases align to TRBD1. The trim removed 5 bases at V and 5 bases at J, leaving 7 bases unmatched. The CDR3 consists of 14 residues. Germline V lookup: CDR1 SGHRS, CDR2 YFSETQ. CDR3 sequence: CASSMRDRGNEQYF. CDR3 DNA: TGCGCCAGCAGTATGCGGGACAGGGGCAACGAGCAGTACTTC.

The rearrangement joins TRBV11-2 to TRBJ2-7; D perhaps matches TRBD1 (6 bases). The CDR3 totals 14 residues. V was pared by 4 bases and J by 4 bases, with 14 bases between. The germline gives CDR1 SGHAT, CDR2 FQNNGV. CDR3 sequence reads: CASSSRQANYEQYF. The DNA for the CDR3 is TGTGCCAGCAGCTCGAGACAGGCGAATTACGAGCAGTACTTC. Combining the CDR3 with reference TRBV11-2 and TRBJ2-7 gives the whole variable domain EAGVAQSPRYKIIEKRQSVAFWCNPISGHATLYWYQQILGQGPKLLIQFQNNGVVDDSQLPKDRFSAERLKGVDSTLKIQPAKLEDSAVYLCASSSRQANYEQYFGPGTRLTVT.

This rearrangement joins TRBV6-1 to TRBJ1-1; tentative D call: TRBD1 (5 bases). Trimming removed 4 bases at V and 5 bases at J, with 11 bases between. Germline V CDR1 and CDR2: MNHNS, SASEGT. The CDR3 consists of 13 residues. The CDR3 region has the DNA TGTGCCAGCAGTGTCGGCCGGGGGACTGAAGCTTTCTTT. Protein product: CASSVGRGTEAFF.

The J gene is TRBJ2-7, the V gene TRBV5-1; D may match TRBD1 or TRBD2 (5 bases each). CDR1 SGHRS and CDR2 YFSETQ come from the germline V gene. The CDR3 is 13 amino acids. V lost 6 bases, J lost 5 bases, and 15 bases lay in between. CDR3 amino acids: CASKLAGAHEQYF. CDR3 DNA sequence: TGCGCCAGCAAACTGGCCGGGGCCCACGAGCAGTACTTC.

The chain has TRBV9 and TRBJ2-3; D perhaps matches TRBD2 (6 bases). The V gene lost 4 bases and the J gene lost 0 bases, with 12 bases spanning the gap. Germline CDR1 reads SGDLS; CDR2 reads YYNGEE. There are 15 residues in the CDR3. CDR3 amino acids: CASSTPGTSTDTQYF. The CDR3 nucleotides are TGTGCCAGCAGCACCCCAGGGACTAGCACAGATACGCAGTATTTT.

The chain combines TRBV6-5 with TRBJ2-7; possibly TRBD1 for D (6 bases). Germline CDR1 is MNHEY and CDR2 is SVGAGI. The CDR3 is 12 residues long. Trimming shortened V by 6 bases and J by 2 bases, and 8 bases separated the two germline ends. The CDR3 is CASRDRTYEQYF. The CDR3 bases are TGTGCCAGCAGGGACAGAACCTACGAGCAGTACTTC.